The 26 T cell receptor beta chains given below trace back to one sample, sequenced in a study of T cell repertoires in cytomegalovirus infection. TCRdb processed the reads anew with MiXCR; each CDR3 protein has one entry. The table shows around 240,000 distinct CDR3 sequences, with roughly 20% occurring only once. The specimen was CD8+ T cells from PBMCs. The receptors derive from a human donor in good health (CMV status not recorded). Some clones in this sample may be carry-over from other donors' samples.

The gene calls are TRBV19 and TRBJ2-1, with no clear D. The CDR3 extends over 16 amino acids. Germline loops: CDR1 LNHDA, CDR2 SQIVND (reference sequence). Trimming took off 0 bases at V and 7 bases at J, with 16 bases between the two ends. The CDR3 sequence is CASSIDTGSNMNEQFF. The CDR3 bases are TGTGCCAGTAGTATAGACACCGGGTCCAACATGAATGAGCAGTTCTTC.

This clonotype has only one observation. The chain uses TRBV4-1 and TRBJ1-6, with D uncertain. CDR1 is MGHRA, CDR2 YSYEKL, per germline. Deletions cut 0 bases from V and 0 bases from J, with 9 bases between. This CDR3 contains 17 residues. The CDR3 DNA sequence: TGCGCCAGCAGCCAAGATAGGACGGGCTCCTATAATTCACCCCTCCACTTT. Encoded protein: CASSQDRTGSYNSPLHF.

J is TRBJ2-1 and V is TRBV24-1; tentatively, D is TRBD2 (5 bases). Deletions cut 2 bases from V and 0 bases from J, with 10 bases between. The CDR3 totals 16 residues. Germline V gene lookup returns CDR1 KGHDR and CDR2 SFDVKD. CDR3 region: CATSDYGGYSYNEQFF. DNA of the CDR3: TGTGCCACCAGTGATTACGGCGGGTACTCCTACAATGAGCAGTTCTTC.

This chain uses TRBV2 with TRBJ2-7, with 10 bases that match TRBD1. There are 15 residues in the CDR3. Unmatched junction bases numbered 10, after V lost 9 bases and J lost 2 bases. Germline loops: CDR1 SNHLY, CDR2 FYNNEI. The CDR3 region is CARGAPGQGTYEQYF. CDR3 nucleotide sequence: TGTGCCAGAGGTGCGCCGGGACAGGGGACCTACGAGCAGTACTTC.

J is TRBJ1-6 and V is TRBV20-1; 9 bases align to TRBD1. V was clipped by 2 bases and J by 8 bases; unmatched bases: 10. This CDR3 spans 16 amino acids. The germline V gene encodes CDR1 DFQATT and CDR2 SNEGSKA (reference sequence). The CDR3 here is CSARILRDREDSPLHF. The CDR3 DNA sequence: TGCAGTGCTAGAATCCTCCGGGACAGGGAGGATTCACCCCTCCACTTT.

The chain is built from TRBV5-1 and TRBJ2-1, with 13 bases identical to TRBD2. J lost 9 bases, V lost 6 bases, and 9 bases had no gene match. The CDR3 length is 15 residues. Germline values: CDR1 SGHRS, CDR2 YFSETQ. The CDR3 DNA reads TGCGCCAGCACCCCTACTAGCGGGGGGGCAATTGAGCAGTTCTTC. Encoded protein: CASTPTSGGAIEQFF.

The chain has TRBV7-4 and TRBJ1-2; no reliable D call. The germline V gene encodes CDR1 SGHVT and CDR2 SQSDAQ. This CDR3 region has 13 residues. Trimming pared 5 bases from V and 4 bases from J, leaving 11 bases between. CDR3 nucleotides: TGTGCCAGCAGCCGCGACGGAGTCTATGGCTACACCTTC. Protein product: CASSRDGVYGYTF.

This clonotype was found many times. The chain recombines TRBV7-9 with TRBJ1-2; D is unclear. Germline values: CDR1 SEHNR, CDR2 FQNEAQ (reference sequence). The ends were cut back, 5 bases at V and 0 bases at J, with 13 bases in the middle. The CDR3 is 15 amino acids. CDR3 amino acids: CASSQVSGANYGYTF. CDR3 nucleotides: TGTGCCAGCAGCCAGGTGTCGGGCGCTAACTATGGCTACACCTTC.

In this sample, this clonotype turned up many times. V and J are TRBV2 and TRBJ2-7, with unresolved D. Trimming pared 6 bases from V and 4 bases from J, leaving 10 bases between. The CDR3 runs to 12 residues. CDR1 is SNHLY and CDR2 is FYNNEI in the germline V gene. The CDR3 protein is CASRGMAYEQYF. CDR3 coding DNA: TGTGCCAGCAGGGGGATGGCGTACGAGCAGTACTTC.

This clonotype was seen repeatedly, ten times or more. V and J are TRBV12-3 or TRBV12-4 and TRBJ2-1, with D perhaps TRBD1 or TRBD2 (5 bases each). Trimming cost V 4 bases and J 6 bases, with 22 bases left between them. The CDR3 length is 17 residues. The CDR3 protein is CASSSEPGPLPLNEQFF. Written as DNA, the CDR3 is TGTGCCAGCAGTTCCGAACCGGGACCCCTACCCCTCAATGAGCAGTTCTTC.

The chain joins TRBV19 to TRBJ2-1; 9 bases are a match to TRBD2. The CDR3 loop spans 15 amino acids. Germline assignment: CDR1 LNHDA and CDR2 SQIVND (reference sequence). Germline trimming cut 3 bases from V and 7 bases from J; bases unmatched to any gene: 7. The CDR3 reads CASSIGGGVGNEQFF. The CDR3 DNA sequence: TGTGCCAGTAGTATTGGCGGGGGGGTGGGGAATGAGCAGTTCTTC.

In DNA form, the CDR3 reads TGCAGTGCTAGAGATTATAGCGGGGGGGCCTTAGAGACCCAGTACTTC. This sequence encodes CSARDYSGGALETQYF. This sequence joins TRBV20-1 and TRBJ2-5; the match to TRBD2 covers 11 bases. V gave up 0 bases and J gave up 4 bases; unmatched junction bases: 7. CDR1 and CDR2 (germline): DFQATT, SNEGSKA (reference sequence). This CDR3 is 16 amino acids long.

The chain has TRBV2 and TRBJ1-5, with TRBD1 matching 8 bases. This CDR3 contains 14 residues. Germline V gene sequence: CDR1 SNHLY, CDR2 FYNNEI. Trimming took 5 bases from V and 9 from J; bases not matched to a gene: 9. Written as DNA, the CDR3 is TGTGCCAGCAGTACCGGACAGGGAGTGCCGCCCCAGCATTTT. Encoded protein: CASSTGQGVPPQHF. The full variable domain, with the rest looked up from reference TRBV2 and TRBJ1-5, is EPEVTQTPSHQVTQMGQEVILRCVPISNHLYFYWYRQILGQKVEFLVSFYNNEISEKSEIFDDQFSVERPDGSNFTLKIRSTKLEDSAMYFCASSTGQGVPPQHFGDGTRLSIL.

This clonotype was counted ten times or more. The chain has TRBV7-6 and TRBJ2-7, with a weak D call TRBD1 (6 bases). Looked up from germline, CDR1 is SGHVS and CDR2 is FNYEAQ. V dropped 2 bases and J dropped 0 bases, with 8 bases sitting between them. This CDR3 is 14 amino acids long. As DNA, the CDR3 is TGTGCCAGCAGCTTAAGGGACAACTCCTACGAGCAGTACTTC. Its protein product is CASSLRDNSYEQYF.

The V call is TRBV5-1, the J call TRBJ2-1; D is perhaps TRBD1 or TRBD2 (7 bases each). Trimming removed 4 bases at V and 4 bases at J, with 12 bases between. This CDR3 spans 14 amino acids. Germline V gene sequence: CDR1 SGHRS, CDR2 YFSETQ. CDR3 amino acids: CASSAGGDYNEQFF. The CDR3 nucleotides are TGCGCCAGCAGCGCAGGGGGGGATTACAATGAGCAGTTCTTC.

The gene calls are TRBV18 and TRBJ2-1, with D unresolved. The CDR3 contains 15 residues. Trimming pared 4 bases from V and 9 bases from J, leaving 19 bases between. Looked up from germline, CDR1 is KGHSH and CDR2 is LQKENI. DNA of the CDR3: TGTGCCAGCTCACTACCGACACTTGGCCGCCCTGAGCAGTTCTTC. Amino acids: CASSLPTLGRPEQFF.

The sample holds a few counts of this clonotype. V and J are TRBV6-6 and TRBJ2-2; D unclear. The length of the CDR3 is 13 residues. Trimming removed 2 bases from V and 5 bases from J, with 6 bases in between. Germline loops: CDR1 MNHNY, CDR2 SVGAGI (reference sequence). CDR3 sequence (DNA): TGTGCCAGCAGTTACATGGGAACCGGGGAGCTGTTTTTT. It translates to CASSYMGTGELFF.

The rearrangement links TRBV30 to TRBJ2-1; D gene ambiguous. The V and J ends lost 6 bases and 4 bases respectively, with 7 bases between them. The CDR3 sequence is 11 residues long. Germline V gene sequence: CDR1 GTSNPN, CDR2 SVGIG (reference sequence). This CDR3 reads CACLYYNEQFF. DNA of the CDR3: TGTGCCTGTCTTTATTACAATGAGCAGTTCTTC. Full variable domain (remainder filled in from reference TRBV30 and TRBJ2-1): SQTIHQWPATLVQPVGSPLSLECTVEGTSNPNLYWYRQAAGRGLQLLFYSVGIGQISSEVPQNLSASRPQDRQFILSSKKLLLSDSGFYLCACLYYNEQFFGPGTRLTVL.

This clonotype was detected a few times. The chain links TRBV20-1 to TRBJ1-2; the D is unclear. The ends were cut back, 0 bases at V and 6 bases at J, with 20 bases in the middle. This CDR3 has 16 residues. The germline gives CDR1 DFQATT, CDR2 SNEGSKA (reference sequence). The CDR3 reads CSARDAPSKDTDGYTF. CDR3 bases: TGCAGTGCTAGAGATGCTCCGAGCAAAGATACGGATGGCTACACCTTC.

The chain couples TRBV20-1 to TRBJ2-1, with D uncertain. The V gene lost 2 bases and the J gene lost 9 bases, with 5 bases spanning the gap. Germline assignment: CDR1 DFQATT and CDR2 SNEGSKA (reference sequence). CDR3 length: 10 residues. The CDR3 loop is CSARSGEQFF. The CDR3 nucleotides read TGCAGTGCTAGATCCGGTGAGCAGTTCTTC.

This clonotype has a handful of counts. This chain uses TRBV7-6 with TRBJ1-6; 7 positions agree with TRBD1. CDR1 is SGHVS, CDR2 FNYEAQ, per germline. There are 15 residues in the CDR3. With 9 bases clipped from V and 9 bases from J, the junction kept 14 bases outside the gene matches. CDR3 region: CASTPGGQSGSPLHF. The DNA of the CDR3 is TGTGCCAGTACCCCCGGGGGACAGAGTGGTTCACCCCTCCACTTT. The variable domain in full, with the rest retrieved from reference TRBV7-6 and TRBJ1-6, is GAGVSQSPRYKVTKRGQDVALRCDPISGHVSLYWYRQALGQGPEFLTYFNYEAQQDKSGLPNDRFSAERPEGSISTLTIQRTEQRDSAMYRCASTPGGQSGSPLHFGNGTRLTVT.

This clonotype was recorded a few times. V usage is TRBV5-5 and J usage is TRBJ2-3, with 12 bases identical to TRBD1. V was pared by 3 bases and J by 5 bases, with 4 bases of the junction left unmatched. The CDR3 length is 15 residues. The germline CDR1 and CDR2 sequences are SGHKS and YYEKEE (reference sequence). In DNA form, the CDR3 reads TGTGCCAGCAGCTCCGGGACAGGGGGCTTAGATACGCAGTATTTT. Residues: CASSSGTGGLDTQYF.

This clonotype was detected many times. This chain links TRBV7-2 with TRBJ2-7; D unclear. The germline V gene has CDR1 SGHTA and CDR2 FQGNSA. This CDR3 is built from 11 residues. V was pared by 4 bases and J by 4 bases, with 5 bases between. CDR3 bases: TGTGCCAGCAGCTCTGTTTACGAGCAGTACTTC. Translation gives CASSSVYEQYF.

The chain recombines TRBV19 with TRBJ1-5; D not certain. Looked up from germline, CDR1 is LNHDA and CDR2 is SQIVND (reference sequence). The CDR3 is 15 residues long. V was trimmed by 5 bases and J by 0 bases, leaving 11 bases between them. DNA of the CDR3: TGTGCCAGTAGTTGGACCGAATATAGCAATCAGCCCCAGCATTTT. Translating gives CASSWTEYSNQPQHF. Filled out from reference TRBV19 and TRBJ1-5, the complete variable domain reads DGGITQSPKYLFRKEGQNVTLSCEQNLNHDAMYWYRQDPGQGLRLIYYSQIVNDFQKGDIAEGYSVSREKKESFPLTVTSAQKNPTAFYLCASSWTEYSNQPQHFGDGTRLSIL.

This clonotype was counted many times. V is TRBV28 and J is TRBJ1-3; D ambiguous. The CDR3 extends over 14 amino acids. Germline CDR1 reads MDHEN; CDR2 reads SYDVKM. Trimming stripped 7 bases from V and 2 bases from J, with 12 bases between. CDR3 loop: CASMIGGAGNTIYF. The DNA for the CDR3 is TGTGCCAGCATGATCGGCGGGGCTGGAAACACCATATATTTT.

J is TRBJ2-1 and V is TRBV6-5, with a weak D call TRBD2 (6 bases). Trimming removed 2 bases from V and 6 bases from J, with 14 bases in between. This CDR3 has 15 residues. The V gene's germline CDR1 is MNHEY and CDR2 SVGAGI. The CDR3 reads CASSYGASVTNEQFF. The CDR3 DNA reads as TGTGCCAGCAGTTACGGCGCTAGCGTTACCAATGAGCAGTTCTTC.